This TCR beta chain emerged from a study of blood T cell repertoires in COVID-19. Turning to the study itself: Specimens from acute and convalescent COVID-19 originated in the United States, Italy and Spain. T cells, B-cell-depleted T cells, or PBMCs supplied cDNA or gDNA.

The method was immunoSEQ multiplex PCR; TCRdb's version includes in-frame clones alone and lacks a portion of them. This table holds 250,000 to 350,000 clones, 87% found once. This clone appeared once. Which cohort a participant joined came from the clinical history participants gave. Recovery among Cohort 3 donors was established by two negative PCRs, clearance, or symptom resolution. This CDR3 has 13 residues. In germline, CDR1 is SGHAT, CDR2 FQNNGV. The ends were cut back, 0 bases at V and 7 bases at J, with 6 bases in the middle. This chain connects TRBV11-2 to TRBJ1-4, with D uncertain. The clonotype was recovered from a woman aged 35 to 49 who had recovered from COVID-19. Sequencing was carried out using PBMCs or T cells enriched from blood (not recorded which). CDR3 sequence reads: CASSLDPGEKLFF. In DNA, the CDR3 is TGTGCCAGCAGCTTAGATCCCGGTGAAAAACTGTTTTTT.